The sequence of this T cell receptor (beta chain) was determined in a study of OX40 agonist ivuxolimab in advanced cancers. The wider study: An agonistic human IgG2 monoclonal antibody against OX40 (CD134) was given. Every 2 weeks, patients got intravenous ivuxolimab at one of six dose levels (0.01-10 mg/kg).

A note on this clone: Its antigen is not identified.

V shed 3 bases and J shed 5 bases, with 16 bases lying between them. The CDR3 has 15 amino acids. Germline CDR1 is MNHEY and CDR2 is SMNVEV (reference sequence). Method: immunoSEQ multiplex PCR; TCRdb's copy keeps in-frame clones and lacks some. This sample has about 110,000 clones, with about nine tenths found just once. Study-level results: Low levels of normalized T-cell clonal expansion also appeared in some nonresponders.

Sequencing was performed on CD4+ or CD8+ T cells sorted from blood, taken in a trial of the OX40 agonist ivuxolimab. The J gene is TRBJ1-1, the V gene TRBV27; possibly TRBD1 for D (6 bases). The source is an adult with an advanced solid tumor such as melanoma, head and neck, liver or kidney cancer. The CDR3 region has the DNA TGTGCCAGCAGTTTGGTTTCACAGGGTGGGACTGAAGCTTTCTTT. This encodes CASSLVSQGGTEAFF.